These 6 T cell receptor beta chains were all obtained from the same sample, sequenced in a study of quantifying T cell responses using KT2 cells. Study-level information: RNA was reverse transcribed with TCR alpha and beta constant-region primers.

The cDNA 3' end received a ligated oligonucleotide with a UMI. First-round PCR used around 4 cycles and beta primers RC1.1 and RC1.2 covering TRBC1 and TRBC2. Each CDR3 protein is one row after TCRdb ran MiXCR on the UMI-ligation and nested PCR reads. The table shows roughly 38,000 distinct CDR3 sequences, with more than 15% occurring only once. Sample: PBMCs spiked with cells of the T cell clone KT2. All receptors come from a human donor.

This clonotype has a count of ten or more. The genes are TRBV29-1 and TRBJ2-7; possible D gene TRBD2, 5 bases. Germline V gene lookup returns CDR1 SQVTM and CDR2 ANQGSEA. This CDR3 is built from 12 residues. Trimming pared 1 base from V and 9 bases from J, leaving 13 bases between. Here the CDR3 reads CSVEGKGVGQYF. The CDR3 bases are TGCAGCGTTGAAGGGAAGGGAGTAGGGCAGTACTTC.

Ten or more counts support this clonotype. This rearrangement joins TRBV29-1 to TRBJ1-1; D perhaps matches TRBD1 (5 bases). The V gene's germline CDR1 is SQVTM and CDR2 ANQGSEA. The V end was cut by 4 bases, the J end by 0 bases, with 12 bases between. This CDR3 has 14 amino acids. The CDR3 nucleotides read TGCAGCGTTGTGACAGAAATCATGAACACTGAAGCTTTCTTT. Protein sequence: CSVVTEIMNTEAFF.

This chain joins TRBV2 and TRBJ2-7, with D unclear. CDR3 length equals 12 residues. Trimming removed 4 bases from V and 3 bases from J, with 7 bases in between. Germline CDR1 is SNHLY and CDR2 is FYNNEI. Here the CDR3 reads CASSAQSYEQYF. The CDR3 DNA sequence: TGTGCCAGCAGTGCACAGAGCTACGAGCAGTACTTC.

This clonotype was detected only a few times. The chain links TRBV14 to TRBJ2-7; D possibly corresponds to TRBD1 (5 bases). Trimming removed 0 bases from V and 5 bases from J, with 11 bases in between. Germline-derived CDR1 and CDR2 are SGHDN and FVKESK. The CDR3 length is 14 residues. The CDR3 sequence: CASSQETGHDEQYF. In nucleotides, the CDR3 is TGTGCCAGCAGCCAAGAGACTGGACATGACGAGCAGTACTTC.

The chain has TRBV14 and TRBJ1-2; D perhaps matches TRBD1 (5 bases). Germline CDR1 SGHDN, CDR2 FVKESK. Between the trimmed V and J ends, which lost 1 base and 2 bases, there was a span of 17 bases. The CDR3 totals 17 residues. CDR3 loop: CASSQGWGETPNYGYTF. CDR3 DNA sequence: TGTGCCAGCAGCCAAGGTTGGGGCGAGACACCGAACTATGGCTACACCTTC.

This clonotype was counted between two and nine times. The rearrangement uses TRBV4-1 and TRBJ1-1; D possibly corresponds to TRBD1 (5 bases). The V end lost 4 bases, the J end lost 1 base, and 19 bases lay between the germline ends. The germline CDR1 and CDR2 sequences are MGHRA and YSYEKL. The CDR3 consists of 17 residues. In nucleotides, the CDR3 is TGCGCCAGCAGCCCCTACAGTCTCCGGGGCAGGAACACTGAAGCTTTCTTT. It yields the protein CASSPYSLRGRNTEAFF.